The clone carrying this T cell receptor beta chain was seen at least ten times. What it binds is unknown. This sample is part of a study of T cells after posttransplantation cyclophosphamide. The protocol was immunoSEQ multiplex PCR, while the TCRdb copy is restricted to in-frame clones and leaves out a portion. The sample presents 9,500 to 13,000 clones, none singletons. The CDR3 extends over 14 amino acids. In germline, CDR1 is MDHEN, CDR2 SYDVKM. V lost 3 bases and J lost 5, with 10 bases in between. Cyclophosphamide on days +3 and +4 followed busulfan-fludarabine conditioning and a marrow graft. Whole-study findings and limits: Recipient CMV seropositivity and CMV reactivation strongly tracked TRB clonality. Donor-recipient repertoire similarity was low at 1-2 months, rising over year one. Tissue-infiltrating T cells from skin or gut overlapped little with blood T cells.

This receptor was obtained from a female patient in her thirties or forties who received an allogeneic stem cell transplant from a related donor, was CMV-positive, and had no GVHD. Some of the T cells may derive from the graft donor. The chain carries TRBV28 and TRBJ1-4; D is ambiguous. The sample consisted of PBMCs, taken after allogeneic stem cell transplant with posttransplant cyclophosphamide. The CDR3 loop is CASSFSRVNEKLFF. The CDR3 DNA reads TGTGCCAGCAGTTTTTCCAGAGTAAATGAAAAACTGTTTTTT.